Presented here are 2 T cell receptor beta chains from one specimen sequenced in a study of OX40 agonist ivuxolimab in advanced cancers. Libraries were prepared by immunoSEQ multiplex PCR; TCRdb keeps only in-frame clonotypes and omits some of them. The data contain some 39,000 clones, around 87% of them singletons. Sequenced material: CD4+ or CD8+ T cells sorted from blood, taken in a trial of the OX40 agonist ivuxolimab. These receptors were obtained from an adult with an advanced solid tumor such as melanoma, head and neck, liver or kidney cancer.

By frequency in the sample, this clone is medium-sized. The chain is built from TRBV19 and TRBJ1-1, with 8 bases that match TRBD1. With 1 base clipped from V and 3 bases from J, the junction kept 4 bases outside the gene matches. This CDR3 is built from 15 residues. Looked up from germline, CDR1 is LNHDA and CDR2 is SQIVND (reference sequence). CDR3 in DNA: TGTGCCAGTAGTATAGGAACGGGACAGGACACTGAAGCTTTCTTT. It specifies CASSIGTGQDTEAFF.

The V and J genes are TRBV9 and TRBJ2-5; the match to TRBD2 covers 11 bases. V shed 4 bases and J 5 bases; nucleotides not matched to a gene: 10. In germline, CDR1 is SGDLS, CDR2 YYNGEE. The CDR3 extends over 16 amino acids. In nucleotides, the CDR3 is TGTGCCAGCAGCTTCACTAGCGGGAGTATTTCGGAGACCCAGTACTTC. As protein: CASSFTSGSISETQYF.